This T cell receptor (beta chain) was sequenced in a study of vaccination effects on CD4 cells after COVID-19. Study observations and caveats: Missing from the study were early post-infection timepoints, and its convalescent patients were few.

Viral peptide pools were used in the ViraFEST assay to expand antigen-specific CD4+ T cells, and sequencing came afterward. Subsequent to ten to eleven days of culture, CD4+ T cells were isolated. Recipients of the vaccine had no prior SARS-CoV-2 infection and negative nucleocapsid antibodies. Every well housed some 2 million PBMC, which grew in culture alongside around 10 IU/ml IL-2 and 8.5 to 10 ug/ml peptides. The authors replaced half the medium with IL-2 medium on days 3 and 7. This clone has a handful of counts. The antigen is unknown. The assay was immunoSEQ multiplex PCR, and TCRdb's table has in-frame clones only and misses some. In the table there are fewer than 30,000 clones, around 70% of which are singletons. The sequence derives from a human donor who received a COVID-19 vaccine. The specimen was CD4+ T cells from PBMCs cultured with SARS-CoV-2 spike peptides, collected before COVID-19 vaccination.

The CDR3 reads CASSVQGLIYGYTF. The CDR3 nucleotides are TGTGCCAGCAGTGTCCAGGGGCTAATTTATGGCTACACCTTC. The chain is built from TRBV2 and TRBJ1-2, with D tentatively TRBD1 (6 bases). Trimming shortened V by 4 bases and J by 5 bases, and 14 bases separated the two germline ends. The CDR3 spans 14 residues. Germline CDR1 and CDR2: SNHLY and FYNNEI.